This T cell receptor (beta chain) was recorded in a study of PD-L1 blockade in urothelial cancer (dated by TCRdb to 2015 to 2018). A note on the overall study: Therapy was started around 2014 for all patients, and atezolizumab 1,200 mg was administered intravenously every 3 weeks. Pretreatment tumor samples, along with matched peripheral blood serially collected before and after atezolizumab treatment, were subjected to TCR sequencing. Somatic, immune and clinical correlates of response to PD-L1 blockade with atezolizumab in urothelial cancer were the focus of an exploratory multi-omic analysis. Durable clinical benefit was achieved by nine patients and was not achieved by 20 patients. About 90% of the roughly 29 patients were males with bladder-origin urothelial cancer, and about 65% of the roughly 30 reported a prior smoking history. Blood samples were analyzed at two time points: 3 weeks after treatment start (second dose) and 6 weeks after treatment start. Durable clinical benefit meant progression-free survival longer than 6 months, and TCR features were also tested against progression-free and overall survival. An ECOG performance status of 0 or 1 was recorded for the patients, and 0 to 3 prior chemotherapy regimens had been received by the patients. Pretreatment blood TCR-seq was available for twenty-nine patients, at least one posttreatment blood collection was obtained for about 24 patients, and tumor TCR-seq was available for about 24 patients. Blood samples gave a median of about 130,000 T cells and 88,000 or so unique TCRs, with a median clonality of approximately 0.08. In the same patients who had TCR sequencing, pretreatment tumors also underwent whole exome sequencing and RNA sequencing. Results and caveats for the whole study, not just this receptor: Because the sample size was small (n of about 30) and many exploratory analyses were performed, the results are intended to be hypothesis-generating. Among patients with durable benefit, tumor-associated TCR clones showed greater expansion in peripheral blood 3 weeks after treatment started (n ≈ 24, p = 0.022). Improved progression-free and overall survival was found to be associated with pretreatment peripheral blood TCR clonality below the median.

To note about this clone: This receptor's antigen is unknown. Base qualities are not provided; no much larger clone lies one nucleotide away.

CDR1 and CDR2 are drawn from the germline V gene: SGHRS, YFSETQ. Trimming takes 0 bases from V and 7 bases from J, and the germline ends sit 10 bases apart. The CDR3, cysteine through phenylalanine, is 14 amino acids long. Of the read, only the CDR3 DNA is kept; its 42 bases are in frame from base 1. A total of roughly 30 patients with locally advanced or metastatic urothelial carcinoma, treated at Memorial Sloan Kettering on a trial protocol, made up the cohort. Peripheral blood mononuclear cells were collected from each patient pretreatment and during treatment, giving between 1 and 8 total time points per patient. The Qiagen DNeasy Blood extraction kit was used to purify genomic DNA from total PBMCs and from tumor samples. PBMCs were collected pretreatment and during treatment, and were isolated and stored as previously described. Synthetic TCR analog templates were spiked into each PCR so that absolute template abundance could be estimated from read counts. The immunoSEQ assay used bias-controlled V and J gene primers to amplify TCRbeta CDR3 regions from genomic DNA. Rearranged TCRbeta segments were sequenced at approximately 20X coverage. In the authors' own workflow: Sequencing errors were corrected by clustering and CDR3s were annotated against IMGT to assign V, D and J genes. Downstream analyses used only productive TCRbeta rearrangements, leaving out any out-of-frame or stop-codon sequences. Clonality was calculated as one minus the Shannon entropy normalized by the log of the number of unique productive sequences. Clones differing between time points or between blood and tumor were identified by Fisher's exact test with Benjamini-Hochberg correction at adjusted p below 0.01. The table was pulled from immuneACCESS by TCRdb, which kept in-frame rearrangements only. Such tables lose some clones; where checked, under half of the loss comes from unresolved V genes, and the rest has no known cause. Clone size and V and J calls were adopted from that table, with D and trimming inferred from the DNA. This sample lists under 100,000 clones; about four fifths were detected once. The top ten clonotypes cover more than 9% of the sample.

The chain links TRBV5-1 with TRBJ2-2; D gene: possibly TRBD2, on 5 matching bases. Sequences were derived from PBMCs, sampled around atezolizumab (anti-PD-L1) treatment. This TCR was recovered from a man between 65 and 85 years old with urothelial cancer. DNA sequence: TGCGCCAGCAGCTTGGCGCCTGGGAGCGGGGAGCTGTTTTTT. Its protein product is CASSLAPGSGELFF.